This T cell receptor (beta chain) was profiled in a study of T cells after yellow fever vaccination (dated by TCRdb to between 2017 and 2020). Broadly, across the study: The SMART-Seq v4 Ultra Low Input RNA kit was used to prepare libraries from fractions with low cell numbers. To follow T-cell clones before and after primary and booster YFV17D yellow fever vaccination, bulk TCR alpha and beta repertoires were sequenced over time. Two healthy male donors made up the cohort, one aged 18 to 30 years and the other aged 30 to 39 years. Blood samples were taken at several timepoints before and after primary and secondary immunization, and bulk PBMC replicates and cell subsets were isolated. Broad study findings and their caveats: The secondary T-cell response was weaker than the primary response but faster, peaking on day 5 instead of day 15. Most clones expanded after primary vaccination were re-detected after the booster (about 95% of CD4 and roughly 87% of CD8), suggesting broad memory maintenance. Because only two donors were included in the study, the extent to which the findings can be generalized is limited. A small share of clonotypes was detected in both CD4 and CD8 compartments, with the overlap likely arising from convergent recombination. FACS-sorted repertoires could contain abundant contaminating clonotypes from the bulk population, so computational filtering was required.

Via the germline V gene, CDR1 is MNHEY and CDR2 SVGEGT. V is shortened by 6 bases, J by 2 bases, and the region joining them spans 14 bases. Counted from cysteine to phenylalanine, this CDR3 has 14 amino acids. The sequence is cut down to CDR3 DNA, 42 bases in frame from base 1. What this sample's treatment or condition label stands for: live attenuated yellow fever vaccine strain. A standard Ficoll-Paque protocol was used to isolate PBMCs from peripheral blood. CD4 and CD8 T-cell fractions were isolated with Dynabeads CD4 and CD8 positive selection kits. RNA was extracted with TriZol from bulk PBMCs, CD4 and CD8 fractions, and dextramer-positive and dextramer-negative fractions. With respect to this clonotype: Its binding antigen is unknown. The input lacks base qualities; no much larger clone sits a single base away.

TCR cDNA was made using 5'RACE template switching, a step that added a universal primer site and unique molecular identifiers. cDNA synthesis was primed from both the TCR alpha and TCR beta constant segments. Libraries were amplified in two PCR steps, with sample barcodes and sequencing adapters added in the second step. Sequencing of libraries was performed on Illumina HiSeq 2500 (2x100 bp) or NovaSeq (2x150 bp). The original methods were these. Demultiplexing of reads and collapsing into UMI consensus sequences were performed with MIGEC, and V(D)J alignment was carried out with MiXCR. Vaccine-responding clonotypes were defined with edgeR using replicate PBMC samples, requiring FDR below 0.01 and a log2 fold change above 5 up to day 15. Each bulk clonotype was labeled CD4 or CD8 based on which sequenced repertoire, CD4 or CD8, contained the clonotype at higher abundance. TCRdb reanalyzed the raw reads on its own, using fastp at Q25 for trimming and MiXCR for clone calling, and kept in-frame beta chains. Rows with one shared CDR3 protein collapse into an entry with the most common genes and DNA. What appears here as the V and J calls and clone size reflects TCRdb's work, not the paper's. The sample contains 200,000 to 300,000 distinct CDR3 sequences, 13% of them found a single time. Together, the top ten hold roughly 0.5% of the sample.

This sequence uses TRBV6-2 or TRBV6-3 and TRBJ2-7, with TRBD2 perhaps the D gene, on 6 matching bases. This sequence was found in a man aged 30 to 45 who received the YFV17D yellow fever vaccine. The starting material was CD4+ T cells sorted from PBMCs, obtained 45 days after the yellow fever booster vaccination. The CDR3 region: CASSPRGTTYEQYF. The DNA sequence is TGTGCCAGCAGCCCACGCGGGACGACCTACGAGCAGTACTTC.